This TCR beta chain emerged from a study of OX40 agonist ivuxolimab in advanced cancers. As for the study in general: Patients got intravenous ivuxolimab at 0.01 to 10 mg/kg every 2 weeks. Melanoma, hepatocellular carcinoma, head and neck or renal cell cancer occurred in dose-escalation patients.

The CDR3 is 14 residues long. The germline V gene has CDR1 SGHRS and CDR2 YFSETQ. Trimming cost V 2 bases and J 3 bases, with 11 bases left between them. Findings of the study overall: Dosing at 0.1 to 3.0 mg/kg was accompanied by clonal expansion of CD4+ and CD8+ blood T cells by week 6.

Profiled with immunoSEQ multiplex PCR; TCRdb holds only in-frame clones, not every one. This table holds about 96,000 clones, about 80% found once. Comment on this clone: Its antigen is not identified.

The sequence came from an adult with an advanced solid tumor such as melanoma, head and neck, liver or kidney cancer. The sample in question was CD4+ or CD8+ T cells sorted from blood, obtained in a trial of the OX40 agonist ivuxolimab. The V gene is TRBV5-1, the J gene TRBJ1-1; tentatively, D is TRBD1 (6 bases). This CDR3 is CASSLRGADTEAFF. Here the CDR3 DNA reads TGCGCCAGCAGCTTACGGGGGGCGGACACTGAAGCTTTCTTT.